A selection of T cell receptor beta chains follows, all from one sample in a study of T-cell reconstitution after alpha-beta-depleted transplantation in children. TCRdb analysed the PCR reads with MiXCR anew, one entry per CDR3 protein. This sample has fewer than 700,000 distinct CDR3 sequences, with over 10% found just once. The material sequenced was PBMCs, mostly from graft donor cells, taken 360 days after TCRalphabeta/CD19-depleted stem cell transplant. Receptors were obtained from a male patient between 10 and 17 years old who had a stem cell transplant for acute myeloid leukemia, so the T cells may come from the graft donor. Each CDR3 is given with its conserved first and last residue. The D gene is left open where the match is weak. Where a row states a size, it is once, few, many or the class of an expanded clone; other rows omit it.

>TRBV9|TRBD2|few|TRBJ2-1
TGTGCCAGCAGCGTTGGCGGGAGCCTCTGGGAGCAGTTCTTC
CASSVGGSLWEQFF
>TRBV11-2|TRBD2|few|TRBJ2-3
TGTGCCAGCAGCCGAACTAGCGGGAGAAGTCTGGTTAAAGTGGCAGATACGCAGTATTTT
CASSRTSGRSLVKVADTQYF
>TRBV6-5|TRBD1|few|TRBJ1-1
TGTGCCAGCAGTTACCGACAGGGTCTCTCTGAAGCTTTCTTT
CASSYRQGLSEAFF
>TRBV29-1|-|few|TRBJ1-5
TGCAGCGTACGGGACATAAGTCCCAATCAGCCCCAGCATTTT
CSVRDISPNQPQHF
>TRBV11-2|TRBD2|many|TRBJ2-7
TGTGCCAGCAGCTTGGGTACTAGCGGGCAGATCTGGGTCCACGAGCAGTACTTC
CASSLGTSGQIWVHEQYF
>TRBV5-5|-|few|TRBJ2-7
TGTGCCAGCAGCGCGGAGGGGCTCTCCTACGAGCAGTACTTC
CASSAEGLSYEQYF
>TRBV28|-|-|TRBJ2-3
TGTGCCAGCAGTTCCCCTCACGACAGGACAGATACGCAGTATTTT
CASSSPHDRTDTQYF
>TRBV18|-|-|TRBJ2-3
TGTGCCAGCTCGTCGACCGCAGATACGCAGTATTTT
CASSSTADTQYF
>TRBV7-8|TRBD1|few|TRBJ2-7
TGTGCCAGCAGCCCCGGCCTCCGGGACAGGGGTGTCGACGAGCAGTACTTC
CASSPGLRDRGVDEQYF
>TRBV12-3/TRBV12-4|TRBD1|many|TRBJ1-4
TGTGCCAGCAGTCCGAGGGACAGAACAGAAAATGAAAAACTGTTTTTT
CASSPRDRTENEKLFF
>TRBV11-3|TRBD2|-|TRBJ2-2
TGTGCCAGCAGCTTAGGGCCAGCGGGAGGGCCCGGGGAGCTGTTTTTT
CASSLGPAGGPGELFF
>TRBV5-1|TRBD2|many|TRBJ2-3
TGCGCCAGCAGCTTCGATCCTAGCGGGAGGGATACGCAGTATTTT
CASSFDPSGRDTQYF
>TRBV4-3|-|few|TRBJ2-3
TGCGCCAGCAGCCAAGACGAGGCGGACCCTAGCACAGATACGCAGTATTTT
CASSQDEADPSTDTQYF
>TRBV28|TRBD1|many|TRBJ2-7
TGTGCCAGCAGTCCTCGGACAGGGAGAGGCCACGAGCAGTACTTC
CASSPRTGRGHEQYF
>TRBV5-1|-|few|TRBJ2-7
TGCGCCAGCAGCTTTAATCGCAACTCCTACGAGCAGTACTTC
CASSFNRNSYEQYF
>TRBV27|-|few|TRBJ2-2
TGTGCCAGCAGGCAGTATCCCTTCCGGGGGAGGTCCACCGGGGAGCTGTTTTTT
CASRQYPFRGRSTGELFF
>TRBV12-3/TRBV12-4|TRBD1|-|TRBJ2-5
TGTGCCAGCAGTCCTGGGACAGGGGGGGGGCAAGAGACCCAGTACTTC
CASSPGTGGGQETQYF
>TRBV9|TRBD2|few|TRBJ2-1
TGTGCCAGCAGCGTAGTTTTCGGGGGAGGGGTCAATGAGCAGTTCTTC
CASSVVFGGGVNEQFF
>TRBV12-3/TRBV12-4|TRBD2|-|TRBJ2-1
TGTGCCAGCAGTTCCGTGGTGGGACTAGCGGGTGAGCAGTTCTTC
CASSSVVGLAGEQFF
>TRBV29-1|TRBD1|-|TRBJ2-2
TGCAGCCCGGCTCGACAGGGGAACACCGGGGAGCTGTTTTTT
CSPARQGNTGELFF
>TRBV20-1|-|many|TRBJ2-1
TGCAGTGCTGCCGGACCAGGAGCGGAGCAGTTCTTC
CSAAGPGAEQFF
>TRBV9|-|many|TRBJ2-7
TGTGCCAGCAGCGTAGAAGTGGGCGAGCAGTACTTC
CASSVEVGEQYF
>TRBV7-8|TRBD2|-|TRBJ2-1
TGTGCCAGCAGCCTCAGGACTAGCGGGAGGGTAAGGTATGAGCAGTTCTTC
CASSLRTSGRVRYEQFF
>TRBV29-1|TRBD1|few|TRBJ2-5
TGCACCGGGACAGGGTTGGAGACCCAGTACTTC
CTGTGLETQYF
>TRBV7-9|TRBD1|many|TRBJ1-5
TGTGCCAGCAGCATACAGGGGGCAGGACAGCCCCAGCATTTT
CASSIQGAGQPQHF
>TRBV28|TRBD2|few|TRBJ2-3
TGTGCCAGCAGCCGAATCCTAGCGGGGGGCCGGGAAGATACGCAGTATTTT
CASSRILAGGREDTQYF
>TRBV20-1|TRBD2|few|TRBJ2-1
TGCAGTGCCCTAGCCCAAGGAGCGGGGTACTACAATGAGCAGTTCTTC
CSALAQGAGYYNEQFF
>TRBV20-1|TRBD2|few|TRBJ2-7
TGCAGTGCTGGAGGGGGTTTGAAAGTCAGCGGGAGGGCCGAATACGAGCAGTACTTC
CSAGGGLKVSGRAEYEQYF
>TRBV20-1|-|few|TRBJ2-7
TGCAGTGCTAGCGGGGGTAATCCTTACGAGCAGTACTTC
CSASGGNPYEQYF
>TRBV20-1|-|-|TRBJ2-5
TGCAGTGCTAGCCCTGGAGGGGGCCTCGGGGAGACCCAGTACTTC
CSASPGGGLGETQYF
>TRBV6-2/TRBV6-3|TRBD1|once|TRBJ1-5
TGTGCCAGCAGTTACTCCCTCAGGGGGGGGGCCTATAATCAGCCCCAGCATTTT
CASSYSLRGGAYNQPQHF
>TRBV7-9|TRBD1|few|TRBJ2-7
TGTGCCAGCAGCTTCTTGACAGGGTTGGGAACCTACGAGCAGTACTTC
CASSFLTGLGTYEQYF
>TRBV29-1|-|-|TRBJ2-6
TGCAGCGTTGCCCTATTGGGAGTTGCGTCTGGGGCCAACGTCCTGACTTTC
CSVALLGVASGANVLTF
>TRBV4-2|TRBD2|once|TRBJ2-3
TGTGCCAGCAGCCAAGTGACTGGACTAGCGGGAGTCACAGATACGCAGTATTTT
CASSQVTGLAGVTDTQYF
>TRBV30|-|few|TRBJ2-7
TGTGCCTGGAGTGCCCTCACAGGGTTGGAAGAGCAGTACTTC
CAWSALTGLEEQYF
>TRBV3-1|-|-|TRBJ2-7
TGTGCCAGCAGCCAAGATGTCACTACCCTTTCCTACGAGCAGTACTTC
CASSQDVTTLSYEQYF
>TRBV7-2|-|few|TRBJ1-5
TGTGCCAGCAGCCCGACAGGCATCTGGGAGCCCCAGCATTTT
CASSPTGIWEPQHF
>TRBV7-2|-|-|TRBJ2-7
TGTGCCAGCAGCGGTGGTGGAGGGGGCTGGTACGAGCAGTACTTC
CASSGGGGGWYEQYF
>TRBV30|-|few|TRBJ1-5
TGTGCCTGGAGTGTAGATAGCAATCAGCCCCAGCATTTT
CAWSVDSNQPQHF
>TRBV7-6|TRBD2|-|TRBJ2-1
TGTGCCAGCAGCCCCAATGCCCCAGCGGGAGTGGAGAATGAGCAGTTCTTC
CASSPNAPAGVENEQFF
>TRBV20-1|-|many|TRBJ2-3
TGCAGTGCCTCCGCTCATTCTAGCACAGATACGCAGTATTTT
CSASAHSSTDTQYF
>TRBV28|-|-|TRBJ1-4
TGTGCCAGCAGCTTGCAGGGGTCTAATGAAAAACTGTTTTTT
CASSLQGSNEKLFF
>TRBV24-1|TRBD2|-|TRBJ2-5
TGTGCCACCAGTGATATCACGGGAGGGCTATGGGAGACCCAGTACTTC
CATSDITGGLWETQYF
>TRBV7-7|-|-|TRBJ2-5
TGTGCTAGCAGCTTTTCTCAGGGATCGGGGACCCAGTACTTC
CASSFSQGSGTQYF
>TRBV29-1|-|-|TRBJ1-4
TGCAGCGTTGGAGTAGAAAAACTGTTTTTT
CSVGVEKLFF
>TRBV6-5|-|-|TRBJ2-7
TGTGCCAGCAGTTACTCGCGGGGATTAAACGAGCAGTACTTC
CASSYSRGLNEQYF
>TRBV4-2|-|-|TRBJ2-7
TGTGCCAGCAGCCAAGAGTCGGGCCTCTCCTACGAGCAGTACTTC
CASSQESGLSYEQYF
>TRBV20-1|-|-|TRBJ2-7
TGCAGTGCTAGAGCCCCAGTTCCCTACGAGCAGTACTTC
CSARAPVPYEQYF
>TRBV20-1|-|-|TRBJ2-2
TGCAGTGCTAGAGAATTCCGTCCGAACACCGGGGAGCTGTTTTTT
CSAREFRPNTGELFF
>TRBV9|-|-|TRBJ2-1
TGTGCCAGCAAGCGGGACAATGAGCAGTTCTTC
CASKRDNEQFF
>TRBV20-1|TRBD2|few|TRBJ2-7
TGCAGTGCTAGAGACCCCCGGGAGGGTCACGAGCAGTACTTC
CSARDPREGHEQYF
>TRBV9|-|few|TRBJ2-5
TGTGCCAGCAGCGTAGGTAGCACACGGGAGACCCAGTACTTC
CASSVGSTRETQYF
>TRBV18|-|few|TRBJ2-1
TGTGCCAGCTCACCATTGGGGTCCCGGGATGAGCAGTTCTTC
CASSPLGSRDEQFF
>TRBV6-2/TRBV6-3|-|-|TRBJ2-1
TGTGCCAGCAGGACGCTTGGTGGTGATGAGCAGTTCTTC
CASRTLGGDEQFF
>TRBV20-1|TRBD1|-|TRBJ1-2
TGCAGTGCTAGAGCCACAGGGGGCGAGAATGGCTACACCTTC
CSARATGGENGYTF